This T cell receptor beta chain derives from a study of identical twins. TCRdb recomputed calls from the 5' RACE reads with MiXCR, one row per CDR3 protein. The data show 600,000 to 800,000 distinct CDR3 sequences, approximately 21% seen once. The CDR3 spans 14 residues. Germline V lookup: CDR1 SEHNR, CDR2 FQNEAQ (reference sequence). Trimming cost V 5 bases and J 1 base; bases outside gene matches: 2. These sequences were also reported in another study, on T cells expressing NK-cell markers.

The V gene is TRBV7-9, the J gene TRBJ1-5, with TRBD1 identical over 7 bases. The material sequenced was PBMCs. The clonotype comes from a woman between 18 and 29 years old in good health. CDR3 in amino acids: CASSEGGSNQPQHF. CDR3 nucleotides: TGTGCCAGCAGCGAAGGGGGCAGCAATCAGCCCCAGCATTTT.